Listed below are T cell receptor beta chains from one sample, sequenced in a study of human T cells and chemical hapten exposure. TCRdb used MiXCR to reprocess the RACE reads, holding one entry per CDR3 protein. Among some 36,000 distinct CDR3 sequences listed, 7.5% to 8% were seen once. Sequenced material: whole blood, taken in connection with sensitization to the hapten diphenylcyclopropenone (DPC). These receptors originate from a woman aged 45-65 years with alopecia areata. Some clones in this sample may be carry-over from other donors' samples. CDR3s include the opening cysteine and the closing phenylalanine or tryptophan. D genes are given only for firm matches. A row's size may be missing; if present it is once, few, many or a size class.

many,TRBJ2-5,TRBV7-8,-,CASSLALYQETQYF,TGTGCCAGCAGCTTAGCTCTTTACCAAGAGACCCAGTACTTC
many,TRBJ2-1,TRBV21-1,-,CASSKGDSGVWDEQFF,TGTGCCAGCAGCAAAGGCGATAGCGGGGTCTGGGATGAGCAGTTCTTC
-,TRBJ1-2,TRBV28,-,CASSPPGVVYGYTF,TGTGCCAGCAGCCCCCCAGGGGTGGTCTATGGCTACACCTTC
few,TRBJ2-1,TRBV20-1,TRBD2,CSARGTSGRNEQFF,TGCAGTGCTAGAGGGACTAGCGGGAGGAATGAGCAGTTCTTC
many,TRBJ2-7,TRBV5-1,-,CASRTGTADSYEQYF,TGCGCCAGCCGGACCGGGACTGCCGACTCCTACGAGCAGTACTTC
many,TRBJ1-2,TRBV20-1,TRBD1,CSAVDHRGYGYTF,TGCAGTGCTGTTGATCACAGGGGCTATGGCTACACCTTC
-,TRBJ1-1,TRBV7-9,-,CASSLRDPTEAFF,TGTGCCAGCAGCTTAAGGGACCCCACTGAAGCTTTCTTT
many,TRBJ2-3,TRBV29-1,-,CSVLASTDTQYF,TGCAGCGTTCTAGCGAGCACAGATACGCAGTATTTT
many,TRBJ1-5,TRBV6-2/TRBV6-3,-,CASSPRRDQPQHF,TGTGCCAGCAGTCCCAGGAGGGACCAGCCCCAGCATTTT
many,TRBJ2-3,TRBV4-1,TRBD2,CASSLGLAVTDTQYF,TGCGCCAGCAGCCTCGGCCTAGCGGTCACAGATACGCAGTATTTT
many,TRBJ2-3,TRBV7-8,-,CASSLVGVSNTDTQYF,TGTGCCAGCAGCTTAGTCGGGGTCTCGAACACAGATACGCAGTATTTT
few,TRBJ2-5,TRBV29-1,TRBD2,CSVGRLGLAEETQYF,TGCAGCGTCGGACGACTCGGACTAGCGGAAGAGACCCAGTACTTC
many,TRBJ2-2,TRBV3-1,TRBD2,CASSQGLAVNTGELFF,TGTGCCAGCAGCCAAGGGCTAGCGGTCAACACCGGGGAGCTGTTTTTT
-,TRBJ2-3,TRBV18,TRBD1,CASSPRAGGKDTQYF,TGTGCCAGCTCACCACGGGCAGGGGGAAAAGATACGCAGTATTTT
-,TRBJ2-7,TRBV27,-,CASSPRGSYEQYF,TGTGCCAGCAGCCCGAGGGGTTCCTACGAGCAGTACTTC
few,TRBJ2-5,TRBV7-2,TRBD2,CASSPTSGQETQYF,TGTGCCAGCAGCCCGACTAGCGGACAAGAGACCCAGTACTTC
many,TRBJ2-5,TRBV9,TRBD2,CASSVPLAGGQETQYF,TGTGCCAGCAGCGTACCATTAGCGGGGGGGCAAGAGACCCAGTACTTC
many,TRBJ2-2,TRBV19,-,CASSMWQSTGELFF,TGTGCCAGTAGTATGTGGCAGTCCACCGGGGAGCTGTTTTTT
-,TRBJ2-5,TRBV19,TRBD1,CASSISRPGQGRKTQYF,TGTGCCAGTAGTATTTCGCGGCCCGGACAGGGAAGGAAGACCCAGTACTTC
few,TRBJ2-7,TRBV30,TRBD2,CAWTHAGGGYYEQYF,TGTGCCTGGACTCACGCGGGGGGAGGTTACTACGAGCAGTACTTC
many,TRBJ1-5,TRBV6-6,TRBD1,CASGPGGSGNQPQHF,TGTGCCAGCGGGCCAGGGGGCTCGGGCAATCAGCCCCAGCATTTT
many,TRBJ2-7,TRBV27,TRBD2,CASSPVLAGGLWEQYF,TGTGCCAGCAGTCCAGTACTAGCGGGAGGGCTGTGGGAGCAGTACTTC
few,TRBJ2-1,TRBV4-3,-,CASSPPGPHNEQFF,TGCGCCAGCAGCCCACCCGGACCACACAATGAGCAGTTCTTC
many,TRBJ2-5,TRBV4-1,TRBD1,CASSQETGQGVDASRETQYF,TGCGCCAGCAGCCAAGAAACGGGACAGGGTGTAGATGCGTCTCGAGAGACCCAGTACTTC